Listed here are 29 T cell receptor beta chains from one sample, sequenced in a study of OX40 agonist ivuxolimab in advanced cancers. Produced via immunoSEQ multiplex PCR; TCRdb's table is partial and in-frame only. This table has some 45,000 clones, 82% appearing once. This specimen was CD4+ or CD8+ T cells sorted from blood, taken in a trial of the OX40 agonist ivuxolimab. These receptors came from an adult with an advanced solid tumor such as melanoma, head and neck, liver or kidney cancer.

CDR3 residues: CASTQDRVRRETQYF. DNA of the CDR3: TGTGCCAGCACCCAAGACAGGGTGAGGCGAGAGACCCAGTACTTC. The genes are TRBV6-6 and TRBJ2-5, with 7 bases aligning to TRBD1. The ends lost 7 bases at V and 4 bases at J; junction bases unmatched: 12. Germline-derived CDR1 and CDR2 are MNHNY and SVGAGI (reference sequence). The CDR3 spans 15 residues.

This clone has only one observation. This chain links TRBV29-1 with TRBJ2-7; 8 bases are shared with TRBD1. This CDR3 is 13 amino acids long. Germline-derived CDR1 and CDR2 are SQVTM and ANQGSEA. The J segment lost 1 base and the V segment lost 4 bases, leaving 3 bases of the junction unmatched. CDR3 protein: CSVGRTGSYEQYF. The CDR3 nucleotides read TGCAGCGTTGGTCGGACAGGGTCCTACGAGCAGTACTTC.

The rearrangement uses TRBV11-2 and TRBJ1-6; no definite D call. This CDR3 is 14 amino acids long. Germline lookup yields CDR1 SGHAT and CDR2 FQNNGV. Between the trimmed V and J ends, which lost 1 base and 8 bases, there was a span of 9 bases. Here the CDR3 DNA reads TGTGCCAGCAGCTTAGTGGCAGAGCATTCACCCCTCCACTTT. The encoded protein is CASSLVAEHSPLHF.

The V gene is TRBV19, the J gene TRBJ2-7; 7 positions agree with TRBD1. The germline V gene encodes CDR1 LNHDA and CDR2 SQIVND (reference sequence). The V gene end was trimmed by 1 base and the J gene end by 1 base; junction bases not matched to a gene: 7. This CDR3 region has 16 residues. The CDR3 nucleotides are TGTGCCAGTAGTATAGGGGGGCAGGGGGTATCCTACGAGCAGTACTTC. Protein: CASSIGGQGVSYEQYF.

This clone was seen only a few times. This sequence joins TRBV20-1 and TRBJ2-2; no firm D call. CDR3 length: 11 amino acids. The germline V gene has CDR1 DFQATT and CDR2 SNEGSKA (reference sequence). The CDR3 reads CGTRYTGELFF. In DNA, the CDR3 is TGCGGCACTCGTTACACCGGGGAGCTGTTTTTT.

CDR3: CASSRGLGTEAFF. CDR3 in DNA: TGTGCCAGCAGTAGGGGTTTAGGCACTGAAGCTTTCTTT. The chain recombines TRBV28 with TRBJ1-1; D is possibly TRBD1 (5 bases). CDR3 size: 13 residues. Per germline, CDR1 MDHEN and CDR2 SYDVKM. V was pared by 5 bases and J by 4 bases, with 11 bases between.

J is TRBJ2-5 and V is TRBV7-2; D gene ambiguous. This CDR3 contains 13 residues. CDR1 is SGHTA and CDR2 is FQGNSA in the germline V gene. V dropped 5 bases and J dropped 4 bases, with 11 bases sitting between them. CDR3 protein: CASSPGLGETQYF. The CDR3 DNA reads TGTGCCAGCAGCCCCGGTTTAGGAGAGACCCAGTACTTC.

The CDR3 region is CADPEVKTQYF. Here the CDR3 DNA reads TGTGCTGACCCGGAGGTGAAGACCCAGTACTTC. The chain joins TRBV7-2 to TRBJ2-5; tentatively, D is TRBD2 (5 bases). Looked up from germline, CDR1 is SGHTA and CDR2 is FQGNSA. CDR3 length: 11 residues. Based on the CDR3 plus reference TRBV7-2 and TRBJ2-5, the full variable domain is GAGVSQSPSNKVTEKGKDVELRCDPISGHTALYWYRQSLGQGLEFLIYFQGNSAPDKSGLPSDRFSAERTGGSVSTLTIQRTQQEDSAVYLCADPEVKTQYFGPGTRLLVL.

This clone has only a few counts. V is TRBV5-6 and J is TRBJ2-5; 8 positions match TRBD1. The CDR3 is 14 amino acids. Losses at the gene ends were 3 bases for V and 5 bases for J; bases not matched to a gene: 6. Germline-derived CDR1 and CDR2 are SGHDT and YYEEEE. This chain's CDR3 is CASSSTGEVETQYF. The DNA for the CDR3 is TGTGCCAGCAGCTCGACAGGGGAGGTGGAGACCCAGTACTTC.

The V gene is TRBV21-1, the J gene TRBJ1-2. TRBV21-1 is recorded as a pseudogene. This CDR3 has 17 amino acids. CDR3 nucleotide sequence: TGTGCCAGCAGCAATAAGGGGAGGGGGGTGACCAAAAATGGCTACACCTTC. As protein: CASSNKGRGVTKNGYTF.

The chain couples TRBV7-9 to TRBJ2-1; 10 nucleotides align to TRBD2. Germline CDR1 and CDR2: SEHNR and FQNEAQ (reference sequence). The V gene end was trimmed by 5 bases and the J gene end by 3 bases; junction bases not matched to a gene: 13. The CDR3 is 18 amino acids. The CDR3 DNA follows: TGTGCCAGCAGCGATCGTCGATGGACTAGCGGAAACTACAATGAGCAGTTCTTC. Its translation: CASSDRRWTSGNYNEQFF.

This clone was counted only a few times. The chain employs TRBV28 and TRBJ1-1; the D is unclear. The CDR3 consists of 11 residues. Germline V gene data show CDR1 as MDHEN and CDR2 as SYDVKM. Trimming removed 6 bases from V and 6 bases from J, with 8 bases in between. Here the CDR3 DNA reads TGTGCCAGCAGGGGCCGACCTGAAGCTTTCTTT. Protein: CASRGRPEAFF.

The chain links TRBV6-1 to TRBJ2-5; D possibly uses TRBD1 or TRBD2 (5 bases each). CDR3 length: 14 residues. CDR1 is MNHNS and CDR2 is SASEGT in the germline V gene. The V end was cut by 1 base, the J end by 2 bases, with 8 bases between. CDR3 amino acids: CASSEGGLQETQYF. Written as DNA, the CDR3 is TGTGCCAGCAGTGAAGGGGGGTTACAAGAGACCCAGTACTTC.

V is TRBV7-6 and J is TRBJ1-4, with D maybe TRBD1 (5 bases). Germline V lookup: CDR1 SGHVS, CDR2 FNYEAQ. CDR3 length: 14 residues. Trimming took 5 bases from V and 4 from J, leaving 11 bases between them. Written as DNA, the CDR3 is TGTGCCAGCAGCCGGGACGGAAGTAATGAAAAACTGTTTTTT. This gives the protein CASSRDGSNEKLFF.

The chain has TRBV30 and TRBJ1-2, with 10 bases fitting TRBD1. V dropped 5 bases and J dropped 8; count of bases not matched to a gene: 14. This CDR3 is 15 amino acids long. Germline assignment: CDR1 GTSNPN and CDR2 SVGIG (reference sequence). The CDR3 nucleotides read TGTGCCTGGTCCCGGGACAGGGGACCTTTAGTAGGCTACACCTTC. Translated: CAWSRDRGPLVGYTF.

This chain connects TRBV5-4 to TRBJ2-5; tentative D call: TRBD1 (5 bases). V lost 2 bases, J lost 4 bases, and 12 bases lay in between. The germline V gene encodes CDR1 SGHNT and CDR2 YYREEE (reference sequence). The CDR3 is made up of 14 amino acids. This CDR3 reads CASSFTKGRETQYF. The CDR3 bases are TGTGCCAGCAGCTTTACTAAGGGGCGAGAGACCCAGTACTTC.

The CDR3 region has the DNA TGTGCCAGCAGAGGGAGAGAAGGTCAGCCCCAGCATTTT. As protein: CASRGREGQPQHF. This chain uses TRBV2 with TRBJ1-5; D is uncertain. V lost 6 bases, J lost 6 bases, and 12 bases lay in between. The germline CDR1 and CDR2 sequences are SNHLY and FYNNEI. The CDR3 loop spans 13 amino acids.

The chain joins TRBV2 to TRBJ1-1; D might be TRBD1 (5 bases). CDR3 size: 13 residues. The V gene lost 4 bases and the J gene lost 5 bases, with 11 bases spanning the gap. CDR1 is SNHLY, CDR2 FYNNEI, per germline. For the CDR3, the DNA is TGTGCCAGCAGTGGACAGTTGGAGACTGAAGCTTTCTTT. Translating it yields CASSGQLETEAFF.

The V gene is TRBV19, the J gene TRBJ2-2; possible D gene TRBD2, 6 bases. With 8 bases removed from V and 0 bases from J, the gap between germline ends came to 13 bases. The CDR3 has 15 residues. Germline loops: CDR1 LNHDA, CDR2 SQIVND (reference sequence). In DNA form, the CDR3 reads TGTGCCAGTCGGGTTTCGGGGGCGAACACCGGGGAGCTGTTTTTT. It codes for CASRVSGANTGELFF.

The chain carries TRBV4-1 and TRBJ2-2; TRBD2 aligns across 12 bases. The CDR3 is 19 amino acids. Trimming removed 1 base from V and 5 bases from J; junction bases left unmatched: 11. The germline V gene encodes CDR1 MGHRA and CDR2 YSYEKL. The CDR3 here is CASSQAPASGRAGTGELFF. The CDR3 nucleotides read TGCGCCAGCAGCCAAGCCCCAGCTAGCGGGAGGGCCGGAACCGGGGAGCTGTTTTTT.

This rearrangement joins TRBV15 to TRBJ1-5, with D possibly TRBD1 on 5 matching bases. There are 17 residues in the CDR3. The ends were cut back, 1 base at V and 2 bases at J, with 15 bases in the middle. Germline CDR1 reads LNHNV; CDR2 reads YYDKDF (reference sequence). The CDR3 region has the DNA TGTGCCACCAGCAGAGGGGACCGCTTCTCAGGCAATCAGCCCCAGCATTTT. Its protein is CATSRGDRFSGNQPQHF. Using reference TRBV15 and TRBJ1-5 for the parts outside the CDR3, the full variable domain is DAMVIQNPRYQVTQFGKPVTLSCSQTLNHNVMYWYQQKSSQAPKLLFHYYDKDFNNEADTPDNFQSRRPNTSFCFLDIRSPGLGDTAMYLCATSRGDRFSGNQPQHFGDGTRLSIL.

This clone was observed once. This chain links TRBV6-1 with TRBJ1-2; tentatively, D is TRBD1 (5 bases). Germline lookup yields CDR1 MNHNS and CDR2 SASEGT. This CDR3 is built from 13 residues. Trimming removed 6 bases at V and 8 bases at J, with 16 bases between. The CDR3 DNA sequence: TGTGCCAGCAGGGTGGGACCCTCCTTAGGCTACACCTTC. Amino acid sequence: CASRVGPSLGYTF.

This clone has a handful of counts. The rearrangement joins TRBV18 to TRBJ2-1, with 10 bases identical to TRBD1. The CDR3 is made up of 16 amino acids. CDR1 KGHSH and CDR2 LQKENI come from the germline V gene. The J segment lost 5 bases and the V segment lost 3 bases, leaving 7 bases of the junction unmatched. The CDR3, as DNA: TGTGCCAGCTCACCTCTGGGACAGGGGAAAAACAATGAGCAGTTCTTC. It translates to CASSPLGQGKNNEQFF.

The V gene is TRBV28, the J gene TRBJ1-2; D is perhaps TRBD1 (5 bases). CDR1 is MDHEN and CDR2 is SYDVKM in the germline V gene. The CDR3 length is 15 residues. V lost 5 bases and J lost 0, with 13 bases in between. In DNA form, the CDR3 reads TGTGCCAGCAGTGGGGGTGCCAGAGCTAACTATGGCTACACCTTC. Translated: CASSGGARANYGYTF.

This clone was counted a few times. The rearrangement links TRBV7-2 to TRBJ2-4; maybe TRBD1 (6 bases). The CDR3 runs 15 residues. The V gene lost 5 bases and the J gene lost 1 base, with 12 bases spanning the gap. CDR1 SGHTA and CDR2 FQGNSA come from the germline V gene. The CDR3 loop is CASSPGQSAKNIQYF. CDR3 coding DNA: TGTGCCAGCAGCCCCGGACAGTCCGCCAAAAACATTCAGTACTTC.

The CDR3 sequence: CASSLQPFTGELFF. As DNA, the CDR3 is TGTGCCAGCAGCTTACAACCGTTCACCGGGGAGCTGTTTTTT. The rearrangement links TRBV7-2 to TRBJ2-2; no clear D. The V end was cut by 2 bases, the J end by 4 bases, with 8 bases between. Germline V gives CDR1 SGHTA, CDR2 FQGNSA. The CDR3 spans 14 residues. Full variable domain (outside the CDR3, taken from reference TRBV7-2 and TRBJ2-2): GAGVSQSPSNKVTEKGKDVELRCDPISGHTALYWYRQSLGQGLEFLIYFQGNSAPDKSGLPSDRFSAERTGGSVSTLTIQRTQQEDSAVYLCASSLQPFTGELFFGEGSRLTVL.

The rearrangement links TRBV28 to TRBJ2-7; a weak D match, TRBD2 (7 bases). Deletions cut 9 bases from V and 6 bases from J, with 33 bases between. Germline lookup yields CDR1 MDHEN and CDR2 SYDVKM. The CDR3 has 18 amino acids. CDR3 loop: CASPPAYAGAKWGGEQYF. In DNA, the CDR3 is TGTGCCAGTCCCCCGGCGTACGCGGGGGCGAAATGGGGTGGCGAGCAGTACTTC.

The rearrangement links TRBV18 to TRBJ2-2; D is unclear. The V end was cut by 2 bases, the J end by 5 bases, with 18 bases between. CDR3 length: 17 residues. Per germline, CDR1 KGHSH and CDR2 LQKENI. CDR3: CASSPNIEGVGTGELFF. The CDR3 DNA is TGTGCCAGCTCACCAAATATCGAAGGCGTGGGGACCGGGGAGCTGTTTTTT.

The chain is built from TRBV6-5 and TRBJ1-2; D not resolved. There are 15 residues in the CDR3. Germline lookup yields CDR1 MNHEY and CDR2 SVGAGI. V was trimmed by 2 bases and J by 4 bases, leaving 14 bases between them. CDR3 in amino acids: CASSYGLTETYGYTF. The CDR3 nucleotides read TGTGCCAGCAGTTACGGGCTTACGGAAACCTATGGCTACACCTTC.